This TCR beta chain stems from a study of cytomegalovirus exposure and HLA in healthy donors. Vbeta (60) and Jbeta (13) primers were used in the PCR. Generated by immunoSEQ multiplex PCR, the TCRdb table keeps only in-frame clones and is missing some. The sample carries 120,000 or so clones, roughly three quarters recorded once. J lost 0 bases, V lost 5 bases, and 5 bases had no gene match. The CDR3 spans 18 residues. CDR1 and CDR2 from the germline V gene are SGHVS and FNYEAQ. Sequencing input: PBMCs. The clonotype originates from a man between 45 and 60 years old in good health and CMV-seropositive. The rearrangement uses TRBV7-6 and TRBJ2-6, with TRBD2 identical over 12 bases. This CDR3 reads CASSRTTSGSSGANVLTF. CDR3 DNA: TGTGCCAGCAGCCGCACGACTAGCGGGAGCTCTGGGGCCAACGTCCTGACTTTC. The complete variable domain, with remaining parts taken from reference TRBV7-6 and TRBJ2-6, reads GAGVSQSPRYKVTKRGQDVALRCDPISGHVSLYWYRQALGQGPEFLTYFNYEAQQDKSGLPNDRFSAERPEGSISTLTIQRTEQRDSAMYRCASSRTTSGSSGANVLTFGAGSRLTVL.